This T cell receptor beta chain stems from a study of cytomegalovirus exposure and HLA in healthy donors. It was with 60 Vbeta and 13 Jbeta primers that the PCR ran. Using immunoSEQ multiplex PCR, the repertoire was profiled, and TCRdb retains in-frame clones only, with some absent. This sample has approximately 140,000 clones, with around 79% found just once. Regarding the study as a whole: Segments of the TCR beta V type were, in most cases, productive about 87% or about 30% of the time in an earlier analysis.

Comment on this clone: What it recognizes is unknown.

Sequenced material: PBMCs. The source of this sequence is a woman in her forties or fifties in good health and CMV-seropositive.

The DNA of the CDR3 is TGTGCCAGCAGCGTAGATCACGCAGGGGGAACTTCACCCCTCCACTTT. Protein product: CASSVDHAGGTSPLHF. The rearrangement uses TRBV9 and TRBJ1-6, with 7 bases fitting TRBD1. With V trimmed by 0 bases and J by 9 bases, 9 bases remained unmatched. Germline values: CDR1 SGDLS, CDR2 YYNGEE. This CDR3 has 16 residues.